This is a list of T cell receptor beta chains from one sample in a study of metastatic and nonmetastatic thyroid tumors. With MiXCR, TCRdb reprocessed the PCR reads. The sample records tens of thousands of clones, roughly an eighth being singletons. The sequencing sample was made of blood. The receptors originated from a female donor with papillary thyroid cancer or a benign thyroid nodule (not recorded which). Some clones in this sample may be carry-over from other donors' samples. Both conserved end residues are part of each CDR3. D genes are given only for firm matches. Not every row has a clone size; where given, it reads once, few, many or a size class.

d_gene: TRBD2
abundance: many
v_gene: TRBV27
j_gene: TRBJ2-1
CDR3aa: CASSSRLAGGASSYNEQFF
CDR3nt: TGTGCCAGCAGTTCCCGTCTAGCGGGAGGCGCTTCCTCCTACAATGAGCAGTTCTTC

d_gene: NA
abundance: many
v_gene: TRBV7-9
j_gene: TRBJ1-5
CDR3aa: CASSFQGNQPQHF
CDR3nt: TGTGCCAGCAGCTTTCAGGGAAATCAGCCCCAGCATTTT

d_gene: TRBD2
abundance: many
v_gene: TRBV28
j_gene: TRBJ2-1
CDR3aa: CASSFSGRSYNEQFF
CDR3nt: TGTGCCAGCAGTTTTAGCGGGAGGTCTTACAATGAGCAGTTCTTC

d_gene: NA
abundance: many
v_gene: TRBV28
j_gene: TRBJ2-5
CDR3aa: CASRAPLKETQYF
CDR3nt: TGTGCCAGCAGAGCTCCACTTAAAGAGACCCAGTACTTC

d_gene: NA
abundance: NA
v_gene: TRBV5-6
j_gene: TRBJ2-7
CDR3aa: CASRRTGSYEQYF
CDR3nt: TGTGCCAGCCGCAGGACCGGGAGCTACGAGCAGTACTTC

d_gene: NA
abundance: NA
v_gene: TRBV5-1
j_gene: TRBJ2-7
CDR3aa: CTSSPILGGAGYEQYF
CDR3nt: TGCACCAGCAGCCCCATCCTTGGGGGGGCCGGATACGAGCAGTACTTC

d_gene: NA
abundance: NA
v_gene: TRBV7-8
j_gene: TRBJ1-2
CDR3aa: CASSFVRCSSNYGYTF
CDR3nt: TGTGCCAGCAGCTTTGTCAGGTGTTCTTCTAACTATGGCTACACCTTC

d_gene: NA
abundance: many
v_gene: TRBV7-2
j_gene: TRBJ2-2
CDR3aa: CASSLQGVPNTGELFF
CDR3nt: TGTGCCAGCAGCTTACAAGGGGTCCCGAACACCGGGGAGCTGTTTTTT

d_gene: TRBD1
abundance: many
v_gene: TRBV28
j_gene: TRBJ1-4
CDR3aa: CASSPWTGSGEKLFF
CDR3nt: TGTGCCAGCAGTCCTTGGACAGGGTCAGGTGAAAAACTGTTTTTT

d_gene: NA
abundance: many
v_gene: TRBV27
j_gene: TRBJ1-1
CDR3aa: CASSPRTANTEAFF
CDR3nt: TGTGCCAGCAGTCCCCGGACAGCGAACACTGAAGCTTTCTTT

d_gene: TRBD2
abundance: many
v_gene: TRBV4-3
j_gene: TRBJ2-1
CDR3aa: CASSHGLAALPFF
CDR3nt: TGCGCCAGCAGCCATGGACTAGCGGCCTTACCGTTCTTC

d_gene: NA
abundance: many
v_gene: TRBV29-1
j_gene: TRBJ1-2
CDR3aa: CSVDVRGSPGYTF
CDR3nt: TGCAGCGTTGATGTCAGGGGTAGCCCTGGCTACACCTTC

d_gene: TRBD2
abundance: many
v_gene: TRBV6-2/TRBV6-3
j_gene: TRBJ2-1
CDR3aa: CASSYNLVGLASPASYNEQFF
CDR3nt: TGTGCCAGCAGTTACAACCTCGTGGGACTAGCGTCGCCCGCCTCCTACAATGAGCAGTTCTTC

d_gene: TRBD1
abundance: many
v_gene: TRBV7-2
j_gene: TRBJ2-1
CDR3aa: CASSLVGQGAGEQFF
CDR3nt: TGTGCCAGCAGCTTAGTGGGACAGGGGGCTGGTGAGCAGTTCTTC

d_gene: NA
abundance: many
v_gene: TRBV3-1
j_gene: TRBJ2-1
CDR3aa: CASSQANGGYNEQFF
CDR3nt: TGTGCCAGCAGCCAAGCTAACGGGGGCTACAATGAGCAGTTCTTC

d_gene: NA
abundance: NA
v_gene: TRBV11-2
j_gene: TRBJ2-7
CDR3aa: CASSQGFSSYEQYF
CDR3nt: TGTGCCAGCAGCCAGGGGTTTAGCTCCTACGAGCAGTACTTC

d_gene: TRBD1
abundance: many
v_gene: TRBV20-1
j_gene: TRBJ2-7
CDR3aa: CSARTGEKSYEQYF
CDR3nt: TGCAGTGCTAGAACAGGGGAAAAGTCCTACGAGCAGTACTTC

d_gene: NA
abundance: NA
v_gene: TRBV20-1
j_gene: TRBJ1-1
CDR3aa: CSARTRDGVAFF
CDR3nt: TGCAGTGCAAGAACCCGTGACGGCGTAGCTTTCTTT

d_gene: NA
abundance: NA
v_gene: TRBV27
j_gene: TRBJ1-2
CDR3aa: CDSSFQGPYGYTF
CDR3nt: TGTGACAGCAGTTTCCAGGGGCCATATGGCTACACCTTC

d_gene: NA
abundance: few
v_gene: TRBV6-1
j_gene: TRBJ1-1
CDR3aa: CASTKRGGTTEAFF
CDR3nt: TGTGCCAGCACTAAGCGGGGGGGAACCACTGAAGCTTTCTTT

d_gene: NA
abundance: NA
v_gene: TRBV6-4
j_gene: TRBJ1-5
CDR3aa: CASISHDSNQPQHF
CDR3nt: TGTGCCAGCATCTCTCATGATAGCAATCAGCCCCAGCATTTT

d_gene: NA
abundance: many
v_gene: TRBV19
j_gene: TRBJ2-6
CDR3aa: CASIDTRGSGANVLTF
CDR3nt: TGTGCCAGTATCGACACCAGGGGATCTGGGGCCAACGTCCTGACTTTC

d_gene: NA
abundance: many
v_gene: TRBV28
j_gene: TRBJ1-2
CDR3aa: CASALPSSGHYGYTF
CDR3nt: NA

d_gene: TRBD1
abundance: many
v_gene: TRBV9
j_gene: TRBJ2-1
CDR3aa: CASSSGTGDYNEQFF
CDR3nt: TGTGCCAGCAGTTCCGGGACAGGGGACTACAATGAGCAGTTCTTC

d_gene: NA
abundance: many
v_gene: TRBV20-1
j_gene: TRBJ2-3
CDR3aa: CSPRGMGTDTQYF
CDR3nt: TGCAGTCCAAGAGGTATGGGTACAGATACGCAGTATTTT

d_gene: TRBD1
abundance: many
v_gene: TRBV7-8
j_gene: TRBJ2-3
CDR3aa: CASSENRGADTQYF
CDR3nt: TGTGCCAGCAGTGAGAACAGGGGAGCCGATACGCAGTATTTT

d_gene: NA
abundance: many
v_gene: TRBV5-6
j_gene: TRBJ1-1
CDR3aa: CASSLASQITGAFF
CDR3nt: TGTGCCAGCAGCTTGGCCTCACAAATCACAGGAGCTTTCTTT

d_gene: NA
abundance: NA
v_gene: TRBV5-4
j_gene: TRBJ2-7
CDR3aa: CASSFFVLGIYEQYF
CDR3nt: TGTGCCAGCAGCTTTTTCGTTTTAGGAATCTACGAGCAGTACTTC

d_gene: NA
abundance: many
v_gene: TRBV6-2/TRBV6-3
j_gene: TRBJ1-1
CDR3aa: CASRTTGYTEAFF
CDR3nt: TGTGCCAGCAGAACTACAGGGTACACTGAAGCTTTCTTT

d_gene: NA
abundance: few
v_gene: TRBV7-2
j_gene: TRBJ1-1
CDR3aa: CASSRSISMNTEAFF
CDR3nt: TGTGCCAGCAGCCGATCAATCTCGATGAACACTGAAGCTTTCTTT

d_gene: TRBD2
abundance: many
v_gene: TRBV4-2
j_gene: TRBJ2-1
CDR3aa: CASSPFYWTSGSGYNEQFF
CDR3nt: TGTGCCAGCAGCCCCTTCTACTGGACTAGCGGGAGCGGATACAATGAGCAGTTCTTC

d_gene: NA
abundance: many
v_gene: TRBV6-1
j_gene: TRBJ1-2
CDR3aa: CASSPTDISGGYTF
CDR3nt: TGTGCCAGCAGTCCAACGGATATAAGCGGTGGCTACACCTTC

d_gene: TRBD1
abundance: many
v_gene: TRBV6-1
j_gene: TRBJ1-3
CDR3aa: CASTITGGAVGNTIYF
CDR3nt: TGTGCCAGCACAATAACAGGGGGAGCGGTAGGAAACACCATATATTTT